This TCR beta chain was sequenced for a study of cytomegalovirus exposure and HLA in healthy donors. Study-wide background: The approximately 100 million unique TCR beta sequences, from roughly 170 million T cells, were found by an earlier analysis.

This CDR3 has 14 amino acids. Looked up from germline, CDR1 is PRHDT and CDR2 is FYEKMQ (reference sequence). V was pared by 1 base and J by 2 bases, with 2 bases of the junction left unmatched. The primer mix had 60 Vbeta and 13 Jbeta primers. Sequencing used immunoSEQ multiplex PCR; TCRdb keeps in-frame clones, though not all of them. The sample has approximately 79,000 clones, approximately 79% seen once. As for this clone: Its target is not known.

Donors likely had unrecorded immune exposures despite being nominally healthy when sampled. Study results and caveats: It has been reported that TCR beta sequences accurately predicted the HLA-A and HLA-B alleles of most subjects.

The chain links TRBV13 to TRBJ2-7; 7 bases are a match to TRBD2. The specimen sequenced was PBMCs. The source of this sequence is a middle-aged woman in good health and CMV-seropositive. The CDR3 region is CASSLASGAYEQYF. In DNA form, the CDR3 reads TGTGCCAGCAGCTTAGCTAGCGGAGCCTACGAGCAGTACTTC.